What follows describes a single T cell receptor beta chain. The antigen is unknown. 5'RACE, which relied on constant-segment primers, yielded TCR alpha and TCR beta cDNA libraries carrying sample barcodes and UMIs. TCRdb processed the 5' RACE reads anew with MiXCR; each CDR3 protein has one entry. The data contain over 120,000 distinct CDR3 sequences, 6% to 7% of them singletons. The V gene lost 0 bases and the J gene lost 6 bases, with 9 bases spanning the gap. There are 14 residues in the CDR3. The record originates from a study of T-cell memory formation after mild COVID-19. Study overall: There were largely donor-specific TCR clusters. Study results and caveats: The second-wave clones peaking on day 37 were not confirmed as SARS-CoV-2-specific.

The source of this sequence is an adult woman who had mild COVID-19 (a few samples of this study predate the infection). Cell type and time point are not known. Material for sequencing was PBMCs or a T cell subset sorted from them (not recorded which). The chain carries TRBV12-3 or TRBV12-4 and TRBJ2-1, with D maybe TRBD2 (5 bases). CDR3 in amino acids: CASSLAGILNEQFF. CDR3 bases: TGTGCCAGCAGTTTAGCCGGGATTCTCAATGAGCAGTTCTTC.